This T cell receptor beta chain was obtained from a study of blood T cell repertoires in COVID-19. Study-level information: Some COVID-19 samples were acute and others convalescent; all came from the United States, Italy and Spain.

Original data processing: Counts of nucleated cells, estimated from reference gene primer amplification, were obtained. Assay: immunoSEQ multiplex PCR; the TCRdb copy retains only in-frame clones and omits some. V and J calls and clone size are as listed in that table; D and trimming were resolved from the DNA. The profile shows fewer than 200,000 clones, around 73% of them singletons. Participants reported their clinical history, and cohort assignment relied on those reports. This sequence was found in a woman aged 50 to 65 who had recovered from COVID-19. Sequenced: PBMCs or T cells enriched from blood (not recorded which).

In nucleotides, the CDR3 is TGTGCCAGCAGCCAGCAGGGGAACATAGCACGGGATACGCAGTATTTT. It codes for CASSQQGNIARDTQYF. The chain couples TRBV25-1 to TRBJ2-3, with D tentatively TRBD1 (6 bases). V was pared by 6 bases and J by 6 bases, with 22 bases between. This CDR3 has 16 amino acids. The germline V gene has CDR1 MGHDK and CDR2 SYGVNS.